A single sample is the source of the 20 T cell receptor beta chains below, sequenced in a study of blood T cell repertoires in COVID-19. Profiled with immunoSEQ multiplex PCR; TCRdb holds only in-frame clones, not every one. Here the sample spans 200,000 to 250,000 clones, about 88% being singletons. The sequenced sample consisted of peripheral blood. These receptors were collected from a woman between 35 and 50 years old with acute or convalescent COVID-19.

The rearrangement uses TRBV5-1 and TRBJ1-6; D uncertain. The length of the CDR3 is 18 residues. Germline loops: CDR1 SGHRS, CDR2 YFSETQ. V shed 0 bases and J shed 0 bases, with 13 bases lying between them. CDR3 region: CASSLGDIRSSYNSPLHF. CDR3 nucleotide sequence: TGCGCCAGCAGCTTGGGAGACATTAGAAGCTCCTATAATTCACCCCTCCACTTT.

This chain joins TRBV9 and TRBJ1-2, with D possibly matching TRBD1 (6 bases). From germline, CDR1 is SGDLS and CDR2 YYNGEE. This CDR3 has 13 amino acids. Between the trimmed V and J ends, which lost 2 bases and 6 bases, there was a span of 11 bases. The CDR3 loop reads CASSVQGKDGYTF. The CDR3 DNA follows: TGTGCCAGCAGCGTCCAGGGGAAGGATGGCTACACCTTC.

The CDR3 DNA sequence: TGTGCCAGCAGCCGGGCAGGGGGCCTGGGGAACACTGAAGCTTTCTTT. Translation gives CASSRAGGLGNTEAFF. V gene TRBV5-6 combines with J gene TRBJ1-1, with 8 bases matching TRBD1. This CDR3 is built from 16 residues. Trimming removed 4 bases from V and 1 base from J; junction bases left unmatched: 9. Germline V lookup: CDR1 SGHDT, CDR2 YYEEEE. Filled out from reference TRBV5-6 and TRBJ1-1, the complete variable domain reads DAGVTQSPTHLIKTRGQQVTLRCSPKSGHDTVSWYQQALGQGPQFIFQYYEEEERQRGNFPDRFSGHQFPNYSSELNVNALLLGDSALYLCASSRAGGLGNTEAFFGQGTRLTVV.

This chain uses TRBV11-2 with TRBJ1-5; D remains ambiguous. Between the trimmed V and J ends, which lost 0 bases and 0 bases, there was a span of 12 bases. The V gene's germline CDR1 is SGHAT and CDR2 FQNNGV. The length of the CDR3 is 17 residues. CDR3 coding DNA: TGTGCCAGCAGCTTAGATCTCACAGCCTATAGCAATCAGCCCCAGCATTTT. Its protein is CASSLDLTAYSNQPQHF.

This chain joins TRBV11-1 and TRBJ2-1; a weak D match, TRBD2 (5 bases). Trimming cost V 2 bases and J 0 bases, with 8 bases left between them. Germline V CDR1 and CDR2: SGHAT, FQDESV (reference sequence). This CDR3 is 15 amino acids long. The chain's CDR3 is CASSLIGGSYNEQFF. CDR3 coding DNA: TGTGCCAGCAGCTTAATCGGAGGCTCCTACAATGAGCAGTTCTTC.

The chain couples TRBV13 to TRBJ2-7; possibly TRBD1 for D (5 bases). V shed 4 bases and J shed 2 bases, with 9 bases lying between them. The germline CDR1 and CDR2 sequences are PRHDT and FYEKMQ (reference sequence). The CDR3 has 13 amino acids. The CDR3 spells CASSSRVPYEQYV. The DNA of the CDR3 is TGTGCCAGCAGCTCCAGGGTACCCTACGAGCAGTACGTC.

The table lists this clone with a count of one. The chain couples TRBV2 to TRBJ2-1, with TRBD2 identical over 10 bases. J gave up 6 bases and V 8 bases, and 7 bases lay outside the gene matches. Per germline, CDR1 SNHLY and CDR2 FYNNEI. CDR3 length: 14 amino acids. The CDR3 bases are TGTGCCAGCGGACCGGGACTAGCGTCCAATGAGCAGTTCTTC. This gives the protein CASGPGLASNEQFF.

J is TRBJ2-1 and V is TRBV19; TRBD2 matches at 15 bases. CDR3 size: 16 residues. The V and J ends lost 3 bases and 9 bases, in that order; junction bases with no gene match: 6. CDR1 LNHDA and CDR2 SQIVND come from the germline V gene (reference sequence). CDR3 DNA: TGTGCCAGTAGTATTGGGGGACTAGCGGGGGGCGCTGAGCAGTTCTTC. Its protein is CASSIGGLAGGAEQFF.

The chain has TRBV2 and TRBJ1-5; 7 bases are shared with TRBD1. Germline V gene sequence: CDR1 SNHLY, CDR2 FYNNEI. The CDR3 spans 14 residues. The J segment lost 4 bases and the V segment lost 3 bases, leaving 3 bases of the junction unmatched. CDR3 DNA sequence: TGTGCCAGCAGTGACCACAGGGGAAATCAGCCCCAGCATTTT. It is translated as CASSDHRGNQPQHF.

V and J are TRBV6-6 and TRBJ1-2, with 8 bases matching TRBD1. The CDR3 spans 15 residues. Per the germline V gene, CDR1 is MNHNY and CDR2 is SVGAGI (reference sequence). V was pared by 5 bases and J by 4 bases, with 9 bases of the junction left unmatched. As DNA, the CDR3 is TGTGCCAGCAGTAGCACGGGACAGGCCCTCTATGGCTACACCTTC. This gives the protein CASSSTGQALYGYTF.

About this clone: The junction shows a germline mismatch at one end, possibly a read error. For the CDR3, the DNA is TGTGCCAGCAGTTCACAGGGGATGAACGCTGAAGCTTTCTTT. Its protein is CASSSQGMNAEAFF. V usage is TRBV6-2 or TRBV6-3 and J usage is TRBJ1-1, with TRBD1 matching 7 bases. The germline gives CDR1 MNHEY, CDR2 SVGEGT. This CDR3 has 14 amino acids.

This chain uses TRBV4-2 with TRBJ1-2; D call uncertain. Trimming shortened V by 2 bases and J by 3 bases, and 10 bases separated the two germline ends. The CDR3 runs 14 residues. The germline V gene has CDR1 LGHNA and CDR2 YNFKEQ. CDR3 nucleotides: TGTGCCAGCAGCCAACCGGGATCCGACTATGGCTACACCTTC. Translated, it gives CASSQPGSDYGYTF.

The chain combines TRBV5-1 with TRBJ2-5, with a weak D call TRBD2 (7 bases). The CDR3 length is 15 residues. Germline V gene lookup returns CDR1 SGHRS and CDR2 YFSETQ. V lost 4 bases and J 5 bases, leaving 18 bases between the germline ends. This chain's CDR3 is CASSLQGGMAETQYF. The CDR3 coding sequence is TGCGCCAGCAGCCTACAGGGAGGGATGGCGGAGACCCAGTACTTC.

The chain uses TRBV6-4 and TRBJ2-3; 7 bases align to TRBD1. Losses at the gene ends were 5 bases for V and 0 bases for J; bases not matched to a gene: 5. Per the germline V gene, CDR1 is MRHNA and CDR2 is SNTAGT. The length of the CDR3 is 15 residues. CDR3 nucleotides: TGTGCCAGCAGTTCGGGACAGACTAGCACAGATACGCAGTATTTT. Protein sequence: CASSSGQTSTDTQYF.

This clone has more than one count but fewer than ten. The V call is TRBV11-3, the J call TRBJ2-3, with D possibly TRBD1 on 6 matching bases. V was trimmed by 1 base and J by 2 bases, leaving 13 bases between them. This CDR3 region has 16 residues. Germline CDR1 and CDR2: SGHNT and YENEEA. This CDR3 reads CASSLGGPADTDTQYF. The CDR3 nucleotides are TGTGCCAGCAGCTTAGGGGGGCCTGCTGACACAGATACGCAGTATTTT.

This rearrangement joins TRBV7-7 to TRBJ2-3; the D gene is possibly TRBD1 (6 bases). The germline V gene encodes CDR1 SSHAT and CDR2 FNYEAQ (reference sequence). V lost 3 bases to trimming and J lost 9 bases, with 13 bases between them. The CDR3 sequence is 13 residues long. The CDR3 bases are TGTGCCAGCAGCTTGGAACAGGGCGGCACGCAGTATTTT. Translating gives CASSLEQGGTQYF.

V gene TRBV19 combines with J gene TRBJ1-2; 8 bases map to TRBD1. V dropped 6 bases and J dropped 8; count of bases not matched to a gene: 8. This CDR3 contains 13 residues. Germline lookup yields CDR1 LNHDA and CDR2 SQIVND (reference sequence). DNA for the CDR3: TGTGCCAGTAGGCCAGGGGGCGAGGGAGGCTACACCTTC. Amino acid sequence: CASRPGGEGGYTF. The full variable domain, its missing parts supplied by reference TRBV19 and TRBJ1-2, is DGGITQSPKYLFRKEGQNVTLSCEQNLNHDAMYWYRQDPGQGLRLIYYSQIVNDFQKGDIAEGYSVSREKKESFPLTVTSAQKNPTAFYLCASRPGGEGGYTFGSGTRLTVV.

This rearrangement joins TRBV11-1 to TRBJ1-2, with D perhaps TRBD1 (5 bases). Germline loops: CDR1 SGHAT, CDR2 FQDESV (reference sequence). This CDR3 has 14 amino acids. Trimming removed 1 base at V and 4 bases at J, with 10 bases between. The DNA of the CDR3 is TGTGCCAGCAGCTTAGGAAGGGGCCCCTATGGCTACACCTTC. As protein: CASSLGRGPYGYTF.

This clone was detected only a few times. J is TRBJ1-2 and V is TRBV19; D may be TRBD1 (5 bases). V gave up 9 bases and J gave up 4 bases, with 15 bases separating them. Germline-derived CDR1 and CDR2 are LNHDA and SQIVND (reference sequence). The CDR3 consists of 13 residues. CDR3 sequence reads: CASKLKGAYGYTF. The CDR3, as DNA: TGTGCCAGCAAACTTAAAGGGGCCTATGGCTACACCTTC.

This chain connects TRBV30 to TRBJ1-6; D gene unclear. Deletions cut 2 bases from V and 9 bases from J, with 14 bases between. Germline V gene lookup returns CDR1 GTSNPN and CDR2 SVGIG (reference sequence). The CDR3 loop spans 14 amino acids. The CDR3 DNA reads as TGTGCCTGGAGTCCCGGGGTAGGGATTTCACCCCTCCACTTT. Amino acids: CAWSPGVGISPLHF.